Listed here is a single TCR beta chain. The clone's antigen remains unknown. No base quality values were provided; no much bigger clone lies one nucleotide off. Via the germline V gene, CDR1 is MDHEN and CDR2 SYDVKM. The junction shows trimming of 2 bases on V and 7 bases on J, plus 6 bases between the germline ends. From its cysteine to its phenylalanine, the CDR3 spans 11 amino acids. Solely the CDR3 DNA is kept, with 33 bases framed from the first base. In the ViraFEST assay, PBMC were stimulated with viral peptide pools, and antigen-specific CD4+ T cell clonotypes were then identified by expansion using TCR sequencing. After less than eleven days of culture, CD4+ T cells were isolated with the EasySep CD4+ T cell isolation kit. PCR-confirmed SARS-CoV-2 infection had occurred in convalescent patients between March and December 2020, before the Alpha, Beta and Delta variants emerged in the United States. Two doses of either the BNT162b2 or the mRNA-1273 mRNA SARS-CoV-2 vaccine were administered to participants. Each well held some 1.9 million PBMC cultured in IMDM containing approximately 5% human AB serum, roughly 9.6 IU/ml IL-2 and gentamicin, along with around 9.4 ug/ml peptides. On days 3 and 7, half of the culture medium was replaced with fresh IL-2-containing medium. Unless otherwise noted, each peptide stimulation condition was cultured in triplicate wells. Using Ficoll-Paque Plus gradient centrifugation, PBMC were separated from whole blood and then either used fresh or cryopreserved at -140C. Overlapping peptide pools spanned the spike proteins of SARS-CoV-2 and the common cold coronaviruses HCoV-NL63, HCoV-OC43 and HCoV-229E. Genomic DNA was extracted from cultured CD4+ T cells with the QIAamp micro DNA kit.

This entry is derived from a study of vaccination effects on CD4 cells after COVID-19 (dated by TCRdb to between 2021 and 2023). Background on the whole study: After vaccination, three convalescent patients were sampled at an early time point (day +14) and at a late time point (day +241, +227 and +161, respectively). Cultures from other donors in the study were sequenced using the Oncomine TCR Beta short-read assay on an Illumina iSeq 100. The study compared SARS-CoV-2 spike-specific CD4+ TCR repertoires before and after mRNA vaccination in COVID-19 convalescent patients and infection-naive vaccine recipients. The full study included around ten COVID-19 convalescent patients and a few SARS-CoV-2-naive healthy vaccine recipients. Across the study, the median time from the second dose to post-vaccine sampling was 72 days (range 14 to 241).

Points the paper makes about the study in general: The study was limited by a small number of convalescent patients and lacked early post-infection timepoints. Among convalescent patients, the spike-reactive repertoire after vaccination was made up mainly of new vaccine-induced clones that were largely distinct from the clones induced by infection. Both infection-induced and vaccine-induced clones contracted markedly at late post-vaccination timepoints, which is consistent with waning T cell responses.

Library preparation used the immunoSEQ multiplex PCR assay. DNA from the CD4+ T cells that had been cultured and isolated underwent TCR beta CDR3 sequencing. The authors' pipeline ran thus. Non-productive TCR sequences were discarded, and reads were trimmed to the CDR3 region, with only CDR3s of 7 or more amino acids retained. The MANAFEST web app was used to identify antigen-specific clonotypes by comparing expansion in peptide wells with expansion in reference cultures. To count as positive, a clone had to show expansion at FDR<0.05 compared with the reference and with all other wells, an odds ratio above 5, and a frequency above 0.1% in two replicate wells. A clonotype was called cross-reactive if it was significantly expanded both in SARS-CoV-2 spike wells and in at least one common cold coronavirus spike condition. CDR3 similarity was assessed by Levenshtein distance with the stringdist R package, and unrooted trees were built with ape in R 3.6.1. Not all clones reach the TCRdb copy of this immuneACCESS table, which keeps in-frame sequences only. Checked studies attribute under half of the gap to unresolved V genes and leave the rest unexplained. V and J calls and clone size follow that table, whereas D and trimming were derived from the DNA. The sample records roughly 16,000 clones, about 74% of which are singletons. The ten largest clones take up 20% of the sample.

Here the chain combines TRBV28 and TRBJ2-7, with no D gene named confidently. This receptor was identified in a human donor who had a prior SARS-CoV-2 infection. Specimen: CD4+ T cells from PBMCs cultured with SARS-CoV-2 spike peptides, collected after COVID-19 vaccination. This sample's cell subset or site label indicates: SARS-CoV-2 spike overlapping peptide pool stimulation. This receptor carries the CDR3 CASSLIREQYF. The DNA sequence reads TGTGCCAGCAGTTTAATCCGGGAGCAGTACTTC.